The rows below give T cell receptor beta chains drawn from one sample of a study of radiotherapy plus CTLA-4 blockade in lung cancer. The assay was immunoSEQ multiplex PCR, and TCRdb's table has in-frame clones only and misses some. Here the sample spans 81,000 or so clones, more than 60% being singletons. The sequenced sample was peripheral blood, obtained from a patient treated with radiotherapy plus ipilimumab. All receptors derive from a human donor with non-small cell lung cancer whose response to radiotherapy plus ipilimumab could not be evaluated. Some clones in this sample may be carry-over from other donors' samples. Each CDR3 is given with its conserved first and last residue. A D gene is named only where the DNA matches it firmly. Size is omitted from some rows. Given values are once, few, many or a class for expanded clones.

J | V | D | size | DNA | CDR3
TRBJ2-1 | TRBV5-1 | TRBD2 | . | TGCGCCAGCAGCTTTCGGACTAGCGGGTCCCGCTCCTACAATGAGCAGTTCTTC | CASSFRTSGSRSYNEQFF
TRBJ2-2 | TRBV5-1 | . | hyperexpanded | TGCGCCAGCAGCTTGGAGGGGCGCGACGGGGAGCTGTTTTTT | CASSLEGRDGELFF
TRBJ2-7 | TRBV6-1 | . | . | TGTGCCAGCAGTGAAGGTGCAGGGGTGTGGCAGTACTTC | CASSEGAGVWQYF
TRBJ1-6 | TRBV7-2 | TRBD1 | . | TGTGCCAGCAGCTTACGGGGACAGGGGAAACATTCACCCCTCCACTTT | CASSLRGQGKHSPLHF
TRBJ2-7 | TRBV4-3 | . | . | TGCGCCAGCAGCCAAGTCCTCGAGGGGGACTACGAGCAGTACTTC | CASSQVLEGDYEQYF
TRBJ1-4 | TRBV6-6 | . | . | TGTGCCAGCAGTTACGAGTACAGTAATGAAAAACTGTTTTTT | CASSYEYSNEKLFF
TRBJ1-5 | TRBV4-1 | . | few | TGCGCCAGCAGCCAGGCAGGAATCGATCAGCCCCAGCATTTT | CASSQAGIDQPQHF
TRBJ1-6 | TRBV5-1 | TRBD1 | . | TGCGCCAGCAGCGCAGGACAGGGAGGATCACCCCTCCACTTT | CASSAGQGGSPLHF
TRBJ1-2 | TRBV15 | . | few | TGTGCCACCAGCATTCAAGTTGCGGACTATGGCTACACCTTC | CATSIQVADYGYTF
TRBJ1-5 | TRBV28 | . | . | TGTGCCAGCAGTCCATCGGGGTCGGTTCAGCCCCAGCATTTT | CASSPSGSVQPQHF
TRBJ2-4 | TRBV4-2 | . | . | TGTGCCAGCAGCCAAGAAGGGGGAGCCAAAAACATTCAGTACTTC | CASSQEGGAKNIQYF
TRBJ1-1 | TRBV28 | . | . | TGTGCCAGCAGTTCGGACAGAGGCAGGGGAAACACTGAAGCTTTCTTT | CASSSDRGRGNTEAFF
TRBJ2-5 | TRBV10-3 | . | few | TGTGCCATCAGCCAACGGGACTTTCAAGAGACCCAGTACTTC | CAISQRDFQETQYF
TRBJ2-7 | TRBV6-5 | . | . | TGTGCCAGCAGTTACCATTCACCGGGGGAGCAGTACTTC | CASSYHSPGEQYF
TRBJ1-4 | TRBV19 | TRBD1 | . | TGTGCCAGTAGATCCCGGGACAGGGGATGGGCAACTAATGAAAAACTGTTTTTT | CASRSRDRGWATNEKLFF
TRBJ1-1 | TRBV4-3 | . | . | TGCGCCAGCAGCCGCGCAACGGTACGAGGTGTGGCTGAAGCTTTCTTT | CASSRATVRGVAEAFF
TRBJ2-7 | TRBV7-9 | . | . | TGTGCCAGCAGCGAGGTCGACAGAACCTACGAGCAGTACTTC | CASSEVDRTYEQYF
TRBJ1-1 | TRBV5-1 | . | . | TGCGCCAGCAGTTCGAGGGGAGGGGTGAACACTGAAGCTTTCTTT | CASSSRGGVNTEAFF
TRBJ2-7 | TRBV4-2 | TRBD1 | once | TGTGCCAGCAGCCAGGCCCTAGGGACAGGGCTCAACGAGCAGTACTTC | CASSQALGTGLNEQYF
TRBJ1-1 | TRBV18 | . | once | TGTGCCAGCTCACCAAGTCGGGCTGAAGCTTTCTTT | CASSPSRAEAFF
TRBJ2-3 | TRBV6-1 | TRBD2 | . | TGTGCCAGCAGTGACTTGGCTAGCGGGAATACAGATACGCAGTATTTT | CASSDLASGNTDTQYF
TRBJ1-5 | TRBV25-1 | . | few | TGTGCCAGCCAAAATGCAGGGAACAATCAGCCCCAGCATTTT | CASQNAGNNQPQHF
TRBJ2-3 | TRBV9 | TRBD2 | . | TGTGCCAGCAGCGCCTCCGGGACTAGCGGGTCCGATACGCAGTATTTT | CASSASGTSGSDTQYF
TRBJ2-3 | TRBV6-5 | . | . | TGTGCCAGCAGCCTCGGAGGGACTCCATTAGATACGCAGTTTTTT | CASSLGGTPLDTQFF
TRBJ1-2 | TRBV6-6 | . | few | TGTGCCAGCAGATCAGAGGGCAACCTGTACTATGGCTACACCTTC | CASRSEGNLYYGYTF
TRBJ2-7 | TRBV27 | . | once | TGTGCCAGCAGTCCGCACGGGTCCCCCTACGAGCAGTACTTC | CASSPHGSPYEQYF
TRBJ2-2 | TRBV7-7 | TRBD1 | . | TGTGCTAGCAGCCCAGGGGGCCGGACCGGGGAGCTGTTTTTT | CASSPGGRTGELFF
TRBJ2-7 | TRBV18 | . | . | TGTGCCAGCTCACCACAAGCTCTCGAGCACGAGCAGTACTTC | CASSPQALEHEQYF
TRBJ1-5 | TRBV6-5 | . | . | TGTGCCAGCAGTTACTCGGTCTTCGGGGAGCCCCAGCATTTT | CASSYSVFGEPQHF
TRBJ2-7 | TRBV4-1 | . | . | TGCGCCAGCAGCCAGGGAGGAGCGTATACCTACGAGCAGTACTTC | CASSQGGAYTYEQYF
TRBJ2-2 | TRBV2 | . | once | TGTGCCAGCGGGGGGGCAGGGGCCTACACCGGGGAGCTGTTTTTT | CASGGAGAYTGELFF
TRBJ2-7 | TRBV6-5 | TRBD2 | . | TGTGCCAGCAGTTACTCGAATCCCGGGACTAGCGAGCAGTACTTC | CASSYSNPGTSEQYF
TRBJ2-2 | TRBV6-1 | . | . | TGTGCCAGCAGCCCTAGGGGGGGGAACACCGGGGAGCTGTTTTTT | CASSPRGGNTGELFF
TRBJ2-2 | TRBV4-2 | TRBD1 | . | TGTGCCAGCAGCGCCCAGGGGGCCGGGGAGCTGTTTTTT | CASSAQGAGELFF
TRBJ1-1 | TRBV28 | . | . | TGTGCCAGCAGTTTGAGGTCGGGAGCTTTCTTT | CASSLRSGAFF
TRBJ1-1 | TRBV15 | . | once | TGTGCCACCAGCAGAGGATCCGGGACATGGGGCACTGAAGCTTTCTTT | CATSRGSGTWGTEAFF
TRBJ2-4 | TRBV6-5 | . | . | TGTGCCAGCAGCTCTGGGGCGCTTCTCAACATTCAGTACTTC | CASSSGALLNIQYF
TRBJ2-2 | TRBV6-1 | TRBD2 | . | TGTGCCAGCAGTCAAGGGACTAGCGGGGGGATCACCGGGGAGCTGTTTTTT | CASSQGTSGGITGELFF
TRBJ2-2 | TRBV10-3 | TRBD1 | few | TGTGCCATCAGTGACCAGGGACAGGGCAAGCTGTTTTTT | CAISDQGQGKLFF
TRBJ1-2 | TRBV11-1 | . | . | TGTGCCAGCAGCGTAGACATGTCTCTAGGCTATGGCTACACCTTC | CASSVDMSLGYGYTF
TRBJ2-1 | TRBV7-2 | TRBD2 | . | TGTGCCAGCAGCCCCACTAGCGGGGGGGCATGGGAGCAGTTCTTC | CASSPTSGGAWEQFF
TRBJ1-5 | TRBV19 | . | once | TGTGCCAGTAGTATTCTATTGGGGGCCAATCAGCCCCAGCATTTT | CASSILLGANQPQHF
TRBJ2-3 | TRBV18 | TRBD2 | . | TGTGCCAGCTCACCACTAATTACTAGCGGAAGCACAGATACGCAGTATTTT | CASSPLITSGSTDTQYF
TRBJ1-1 | TRBV28 | TRBD1 | once | TGTGCCAGCAGAATACAGGGGGAAGCTTTCTTT | CASRIQGEAFF
TRBJ1-5 | TRBV25-1 | TRBD1 | once | TGTGCCAGCAGTGGCAGGGGGTTTCAGCCCCAGCATTTT | CASSGRGFQPQHF
TRBJ1-2 | TRBV6-5 | . | . | TGTGCCAGCAGTTCCTCCGGGACTGCAGGCTACACCTTC | CASSSSGTAGYTF
TRBJ2-7 | TRBV6-5 | . | once | TGTGCCAGCAGCCTAGACAGGTCCTACGAGCAGTACTTC | CASSLDRSYEQYF
TRBJ1-5 | TRBV19 | . | once | TGTGCCAGTTGTGAAACGCGGGGGGCCCTTGGGCCCCAGCATTTT | CASCETRGALGPQHF
TRBJ1-2 | TRBV5-1 | TRBD1 | . | TGCGCCAGCAGCACCGGTACGGACAGGGGGAATGGCTACACCTTC | CASSTGTDRGNGYTF
TRBJ1-2 | TRBV28 | . | . | TGTGCCAGCAGTTTCCGGCAGCAGGCTGGCTACACCTTC | CASSFRQQAGYTF